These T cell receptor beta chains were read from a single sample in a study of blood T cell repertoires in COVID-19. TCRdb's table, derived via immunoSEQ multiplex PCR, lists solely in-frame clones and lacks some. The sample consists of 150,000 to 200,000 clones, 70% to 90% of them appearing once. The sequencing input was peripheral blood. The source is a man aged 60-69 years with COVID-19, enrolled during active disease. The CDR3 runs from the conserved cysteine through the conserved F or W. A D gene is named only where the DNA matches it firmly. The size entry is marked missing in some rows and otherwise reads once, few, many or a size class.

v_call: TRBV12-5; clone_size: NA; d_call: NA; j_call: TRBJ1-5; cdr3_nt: TGTGCTAGTGGTTCCCCCGATCAGATATTCAATCAGCCCCAGCATTTT; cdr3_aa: CASGSPDQIFNQPQHF
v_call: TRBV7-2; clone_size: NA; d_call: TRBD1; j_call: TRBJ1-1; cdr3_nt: TGTGCCAGCAGCTCCGGGACAGAGCTCACTGAAGCTTTCTTT; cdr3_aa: CASSSGTELTEAFF
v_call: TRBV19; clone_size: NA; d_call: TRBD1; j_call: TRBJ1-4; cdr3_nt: TGTGCCAGTACCCTGACAGGGGGCGGTGAAAAACTGTTTTTT; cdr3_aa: CASTLTGGGEKLFF
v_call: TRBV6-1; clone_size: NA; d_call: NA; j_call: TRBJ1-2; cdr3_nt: TGTGCCAGCAGTGACAGGGCAACTAACTATGGCTACACCTTC; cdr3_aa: CASSDRATNYGYTF
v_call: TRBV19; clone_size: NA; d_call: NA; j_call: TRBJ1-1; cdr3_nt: TGTGCCAGTACCTTTCGGGAGGGGAATGAAGCTTTCTTT; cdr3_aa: CASTFREGNEAFF
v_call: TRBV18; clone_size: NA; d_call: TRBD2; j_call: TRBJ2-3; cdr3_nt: TGTGCCAGCTCACCGGGACTAGCGGTAACAGATACGCAGTATTTT; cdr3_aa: CASSPGLAVTDTQYF
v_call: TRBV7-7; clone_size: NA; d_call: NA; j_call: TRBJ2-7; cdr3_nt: TGTGCTAGCAGCTTATTCCTATCCTACGAGCAGTACTTC; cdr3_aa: CASSLFLSYEQYF
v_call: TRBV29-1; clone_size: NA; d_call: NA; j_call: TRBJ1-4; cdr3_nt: TGCAGCGTCTCTCAGGACACCGCAACTAATGAAAAACTGTTTTTT; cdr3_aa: CSVSQDTATNEKLFF
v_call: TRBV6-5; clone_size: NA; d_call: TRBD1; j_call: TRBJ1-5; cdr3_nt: TGTGCCAGATTACTCACAGGGGCCAGCAATCAGCCCCAGCATTTT; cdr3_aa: CARLLTGASNQPQHF
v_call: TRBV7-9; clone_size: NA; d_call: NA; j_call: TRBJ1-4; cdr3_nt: TGTGCCAGCAGCCTAGTGGGGAGTCTTAATGAAAAACTGTTTTTT; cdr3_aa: CASSLVGSLNEKLFF
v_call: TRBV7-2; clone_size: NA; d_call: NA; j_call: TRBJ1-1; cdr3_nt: TGTGCCAGCAGCCGGGTCCTTGAAGCTTTCTTT; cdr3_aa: CASSRVLEAFF
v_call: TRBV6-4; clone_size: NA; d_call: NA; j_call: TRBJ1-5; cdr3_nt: TGTGCCAGCAGAGAGGTGCCTATGTCCCAGCAGCCCCAGCATTTT; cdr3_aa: CASREVPMSQQPQHF
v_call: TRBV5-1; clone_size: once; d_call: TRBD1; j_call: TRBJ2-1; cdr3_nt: TGCGCCAGCAGCTTGGGACTTAACTTTTTCGACAGGGGTGGCAATGAGCAGTTCTTC; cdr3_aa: CASSLGLNFFDRGGNEQFF
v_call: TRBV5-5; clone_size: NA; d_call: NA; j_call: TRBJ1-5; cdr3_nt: TGTGCCAGCAGCTTGTTTGCAGGTGGTGAGCCCCAGCATTTT; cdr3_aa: CASSLFAGGEPQHF
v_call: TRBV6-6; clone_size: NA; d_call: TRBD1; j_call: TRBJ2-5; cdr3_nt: TGTGCCAGCAGTTACGACAGGGGGCCCGAGACCCAGTACTTC; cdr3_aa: CASSYDRGPETQYF
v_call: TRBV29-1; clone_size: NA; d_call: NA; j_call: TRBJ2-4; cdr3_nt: TGCAGCGTTTCACTGGGGGCGGGCAAAAACATTCAGTACTTC; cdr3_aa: CSVSLGAGKNIQYF
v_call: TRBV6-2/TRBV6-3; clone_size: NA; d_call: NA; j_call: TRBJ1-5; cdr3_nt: TGTGCCAGCAGCGGTGGCTTCAGTGTTCATTTT; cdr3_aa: CASSGGFSVHF
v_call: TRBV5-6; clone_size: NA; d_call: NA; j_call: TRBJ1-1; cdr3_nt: TGTGCCAGCAGCAGGCGTAGCGGGAACACTGAAGCTTTCTTT; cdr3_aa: CASSRRSGNTEAFF
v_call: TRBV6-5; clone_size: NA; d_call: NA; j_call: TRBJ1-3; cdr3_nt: TGTGCCAGCAGTTCCCGTGAGGCGCCTGGAAACACCATATATTTT; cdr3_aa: CASSSREAPGNTIYF
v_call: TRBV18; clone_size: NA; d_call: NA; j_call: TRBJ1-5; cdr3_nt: TGTGCCAGCTCACCCTCAGGAAATCAGCCCCAGCATTTT; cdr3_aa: CASSPSGNQPQHF
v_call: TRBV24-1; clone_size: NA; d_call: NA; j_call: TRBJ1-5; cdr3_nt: TGTGCCACCGGGGGACAAGGGGAGGGTCAGCCCCAGCATTTT; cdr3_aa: CATGGQGEGQPQHF
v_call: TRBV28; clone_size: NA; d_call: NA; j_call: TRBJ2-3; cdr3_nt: TGTGCCAGCAGTTCTTATCAGGGTACAGATACGCAGTATTTT; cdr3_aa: CASSSYQGTDTQYF
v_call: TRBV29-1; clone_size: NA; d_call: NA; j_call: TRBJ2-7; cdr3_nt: TGCAGCTATCAGGACGGGGGTTCCTACGAGCAGTACTTC; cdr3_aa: CSYQDGGSYEQYF
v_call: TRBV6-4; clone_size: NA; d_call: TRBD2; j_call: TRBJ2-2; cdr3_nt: TGTGCCAGCAAGCGGGAGGGTGGCACCGGGGAGCTGTTTTTT; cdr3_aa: CASKREGGTGELFF
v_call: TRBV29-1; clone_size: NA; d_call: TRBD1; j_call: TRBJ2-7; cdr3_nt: TGCAGCGTGAAAAAAGGGGACAGTGAATCCTACGAGCAGTACTTC; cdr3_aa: CSVKKGDSESYEQYF
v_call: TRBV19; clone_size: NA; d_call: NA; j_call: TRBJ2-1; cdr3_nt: TGTGCCAGTAGCGGGCAGGGTACGGGCAGTGAGCAGTTCTTC; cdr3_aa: CASSGQGTGSEQFF